The 4 T cell receptor beta chains listed next were all sequenced from one sample in a study of shared clonotypes between healthy human individuals (dated by TCRdb to the early 2020s). Library method: the immunoSEQ multiplex PCR assay. In TCRdb, the immuneACCESS table is reduced to in-frame sequences with V and J assigned. These tables do not hold every clone; where another copy was compared, an unresolved V gene accounts for under half, and the others remain unexplained. In this sample the table shows about 480,000 clones, 75% to 85% of which occur a single time. The top ten clonotypes cover under 15% of the sample. The sequenced material came from PBMCs. The receptor set was obtained from a woman in her thirties or forties in good health. Some clones in this sample may be carry-over from other donors' samples.

CDR3 coding DNA: TGTGCCAGCAGCTCTTTGACAGCACAAGAGACCCAGTACTTC. This sequence encodes CASSSLTAQETQYF. The chain is built from TRBV5-6 and TRBJ2-5, with a tentative D call TRBD1 (5 bases). V was cut by 3 bases and J by 2 bases, with 11 bases left in between. The CDR3 runs 14 residues. Germline CDR1 and CDR2: SGHDT and YYEEEE.

The gene calls are TRBV30 and TRBJ1-5, with a tentative D call TRBD1 (6 bases). Germline-derived CDR1 and CDR2 are GTSNPN and SVGIG (reference sequence). This CDR3 has 13 amino acids. V was pared by 5 bases and J by 6 bases, with 14 bases between. CDR3 protein: CAWDTGSSQPQHF. CDR3 nucleotides: TGTGCCTGGGACACAGGGAGTAGTCAGCCCCAGCATTTT.

This clone occurred once. Additional DNA sequences in this sample encode the identical CDR3. This chain joins TRBV9 and TRBJ2-1; D call uncertain. This CDR3 region has 13 residues. V was shortened by 2 bases and J by 3 bases, with 6 bases between the two germline ends. The V gene's germline CDR1 is SGDLS and CDR2 YYNGEE. CDR3 in DNA: TGTGCCAGCAGCGTCCGTGACTACAATGAGCAGTTCTTC. Its protein product is CASSVRDYNEQFF. The variable domain in full, with the rest retrieved from reference TRBV9 and TRBJ2-1, is DSGVTQTPKHLITATGQRVTLRCSPRSGDLSVYWYQQSLDQGLQFLIQYYNGEERAKGNILERFSAQQFPDLHSELNLSSLELGDSALYFCASSVRDYNEQFFGPGTRLTVL.

The chain has TRBV2 and TRBJ2-2; perhaps TRBD2 as D (5 bases). V was clipped by 5 bases and J by 4 bases, with 8 bases between them. The CDR3 is made up of 13 amino acids. Germline V CDR1 and CDR2: SNHLY, FYNNEI. The CDR3 DNA is TGTGCCAGCAGTACCAGCGGCACCGGGGAGCTGTTTTTT. Its protein is CASSTSGTGELFF.